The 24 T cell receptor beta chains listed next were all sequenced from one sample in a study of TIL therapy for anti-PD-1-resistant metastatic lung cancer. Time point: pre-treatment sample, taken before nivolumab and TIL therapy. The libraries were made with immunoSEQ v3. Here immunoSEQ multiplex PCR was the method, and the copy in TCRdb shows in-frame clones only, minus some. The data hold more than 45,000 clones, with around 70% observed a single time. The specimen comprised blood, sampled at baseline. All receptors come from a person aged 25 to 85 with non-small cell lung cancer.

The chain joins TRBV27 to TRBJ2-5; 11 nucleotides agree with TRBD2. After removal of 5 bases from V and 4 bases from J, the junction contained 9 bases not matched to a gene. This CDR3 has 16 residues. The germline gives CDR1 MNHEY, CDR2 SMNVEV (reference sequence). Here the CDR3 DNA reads TGTGCCAGCAGTATAGGACTAGCGGGCCTTGGAGAGACCCAGTACTTC. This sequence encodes CASSIGLAGLGETQYF.

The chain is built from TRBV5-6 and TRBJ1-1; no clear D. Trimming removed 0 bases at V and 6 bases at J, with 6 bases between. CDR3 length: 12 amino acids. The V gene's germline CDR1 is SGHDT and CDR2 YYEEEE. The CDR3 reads CASSLAVSEAFF. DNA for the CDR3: TGTGCCAGCAGCTTGGCCGTATCTGAAGCTTTCTTT.

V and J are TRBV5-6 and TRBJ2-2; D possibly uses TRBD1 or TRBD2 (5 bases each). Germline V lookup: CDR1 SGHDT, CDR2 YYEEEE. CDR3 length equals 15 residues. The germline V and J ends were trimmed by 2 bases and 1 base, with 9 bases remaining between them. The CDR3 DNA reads TGTGCCAGCAGCTTCGGGACCCTGAACACCGGGGAGCTGTTTTTT. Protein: CASSFGTLNTGELFF.

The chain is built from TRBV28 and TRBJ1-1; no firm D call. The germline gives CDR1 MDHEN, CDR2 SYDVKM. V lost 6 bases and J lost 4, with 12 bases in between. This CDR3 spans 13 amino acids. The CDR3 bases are TGTGCCAGCAGCCTTTCACCGGGCACTGAAGCTTTCTTT. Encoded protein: CASSLSPGTEAFF.

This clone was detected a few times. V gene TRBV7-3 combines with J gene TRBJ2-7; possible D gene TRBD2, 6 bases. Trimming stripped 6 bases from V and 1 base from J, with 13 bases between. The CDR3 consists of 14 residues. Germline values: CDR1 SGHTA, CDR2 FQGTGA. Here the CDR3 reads CASSPTLASYEQYF. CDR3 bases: TGTGCCAGCAGTCCAACTCTAGCGTCCTACGAGCAGTACTTC.

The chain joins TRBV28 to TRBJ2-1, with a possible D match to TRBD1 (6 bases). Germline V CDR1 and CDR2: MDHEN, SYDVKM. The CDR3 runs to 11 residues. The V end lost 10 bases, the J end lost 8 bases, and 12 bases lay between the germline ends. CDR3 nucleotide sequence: TGTGCCACTAACCCAGGGGATGAGCAGTTCTTC. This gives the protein CATNPGDEQFF.

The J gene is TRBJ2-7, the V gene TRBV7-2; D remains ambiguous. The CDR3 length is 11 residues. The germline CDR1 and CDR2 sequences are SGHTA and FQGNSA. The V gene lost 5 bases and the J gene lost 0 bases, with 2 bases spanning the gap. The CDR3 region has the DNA TGTGCCAGCAGCCTCTCCTACGAGCAGTACTTC. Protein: CASSLSYEQYF. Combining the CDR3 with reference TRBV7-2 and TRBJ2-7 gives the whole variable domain GAGVSQSPSNKVTEKGKDVELRCDPISGHTALYWYRQSLGQGLEFLIYFQGNSAPDKSGLPSDRFSAERTGGSVSTLTIQRTQQEDSAVYLCASSLSYEQYFGPGTRLTVT.

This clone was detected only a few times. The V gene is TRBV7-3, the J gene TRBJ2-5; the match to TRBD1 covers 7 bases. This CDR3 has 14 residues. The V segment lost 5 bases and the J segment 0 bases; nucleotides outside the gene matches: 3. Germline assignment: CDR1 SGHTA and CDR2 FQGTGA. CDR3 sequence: CASSPGGYQETQYF. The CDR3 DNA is TGTGCCAGCAGCCCAGGGGGTTACCAAGAGACCCAGTACTTC.

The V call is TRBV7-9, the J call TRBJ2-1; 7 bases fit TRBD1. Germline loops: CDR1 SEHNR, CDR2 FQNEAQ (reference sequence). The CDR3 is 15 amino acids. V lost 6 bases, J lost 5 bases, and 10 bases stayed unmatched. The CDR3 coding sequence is TGTGCCAGCAGTTCGACAGGGCAGGGGCACAATGAGCAGTTCTTC. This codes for CASSSTGQGHNEQFF.

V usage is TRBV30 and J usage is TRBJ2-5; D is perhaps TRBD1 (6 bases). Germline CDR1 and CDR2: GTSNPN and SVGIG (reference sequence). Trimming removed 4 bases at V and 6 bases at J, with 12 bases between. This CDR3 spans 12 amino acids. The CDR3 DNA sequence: TGTGCCTGGAAAAAGGACAGACAGACCCAGTACTTC. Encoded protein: CAWKKDRQTQYF.

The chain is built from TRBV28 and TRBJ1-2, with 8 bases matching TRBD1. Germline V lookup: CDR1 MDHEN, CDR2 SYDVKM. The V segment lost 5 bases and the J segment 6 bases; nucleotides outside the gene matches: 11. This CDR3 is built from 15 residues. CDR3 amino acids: CASSQPRTGFDGYTF. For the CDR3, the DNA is TGTGCCAGCAGTCAACCTCGGACAGGGTTTGATGGCTACACCTTC.

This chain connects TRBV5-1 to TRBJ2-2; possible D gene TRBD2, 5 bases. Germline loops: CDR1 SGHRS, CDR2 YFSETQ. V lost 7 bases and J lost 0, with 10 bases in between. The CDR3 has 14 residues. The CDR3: CASGGNTNTGELFF. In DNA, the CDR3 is TGCGCCAGCGGAGGAAATACGAACACCGGGGAGCTGTTTTTT.

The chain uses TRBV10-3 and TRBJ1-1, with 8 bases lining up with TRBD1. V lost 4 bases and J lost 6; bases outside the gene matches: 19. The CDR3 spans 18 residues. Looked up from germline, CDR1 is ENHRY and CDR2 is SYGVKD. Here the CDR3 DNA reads TGTGCCATCAGTGCTTTTGTGATTATTGACAGGGGTCCTCCTGAAGCTTTCTTT. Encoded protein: CAISAFVIIDRGPPEAFF.

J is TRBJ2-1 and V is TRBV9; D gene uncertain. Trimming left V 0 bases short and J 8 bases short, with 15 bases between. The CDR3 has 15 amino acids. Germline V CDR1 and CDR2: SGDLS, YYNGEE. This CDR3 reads CASSVGRPVYDEQFF. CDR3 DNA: TGTGCCAGCAGCGTAGGAAGGCCCGTTTATGATGAGCAGTTCTTC.

The CDR3 sequence: CAERSSSYNEQFF. As DNA, the CDR3 is TGTGCCGAGCGGTCCAGCTCCTACAATGAGCAGTTCTTC. The chain is built from TRBV30 and TRBJ2-1; TRBD2 might be the D (5 bases). The CDR3 has 13 residues. Germline loops: CDR1 GTSNPN, CDR2 SVGIG (reference sequence). Trimming took off 8 bases at V and 0 bases at J, with 11 bases between the two ends. The complete variable domain, with remaining parts taken from reference TRBV30 and TRBJ2-1, reads SQTIHQWPATLVQPVGSPLSLECTVEGTSNPNLYWYRQAAGRGLQLLFYSVGIGQISSEVPQNLSASRPQDRQFILSSKKLLLSDSGFYLCAERSSSYNEQFFGPGTRLTVL.

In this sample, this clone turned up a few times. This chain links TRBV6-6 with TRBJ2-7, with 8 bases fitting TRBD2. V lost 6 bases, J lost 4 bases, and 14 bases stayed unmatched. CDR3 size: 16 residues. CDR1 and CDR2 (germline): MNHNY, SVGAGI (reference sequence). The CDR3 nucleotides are TGTGCCAGCAGACCTCAGTCCGGGACTAGAGCTTACGAGCAGTACTTC. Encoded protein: CASRPQSGTRAYEQYF.

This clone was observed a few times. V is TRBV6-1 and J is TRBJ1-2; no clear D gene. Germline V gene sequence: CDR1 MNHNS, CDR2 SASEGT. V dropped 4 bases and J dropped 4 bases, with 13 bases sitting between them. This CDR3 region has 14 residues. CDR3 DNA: TGTGCCAGCAGTGTCGGCGACGGCACCTATGGCTACACCTTC. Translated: CASSVGDGTYGYTF.

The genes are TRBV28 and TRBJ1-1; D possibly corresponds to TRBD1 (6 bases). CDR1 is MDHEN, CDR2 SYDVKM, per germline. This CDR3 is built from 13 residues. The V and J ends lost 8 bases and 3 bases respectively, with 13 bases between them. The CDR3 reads CASRDTRYTEAFF. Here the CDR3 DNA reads TGTGCCAGCCGGGACACCCGGTACACTGAAGCTTTCTTT. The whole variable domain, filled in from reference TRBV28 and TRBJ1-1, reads DVKVTQSSRYLVKRTGEKVFLECVQDMDHENMFWYRQDPGLGLRLIYFSYDVKMKEKGDIPEGYSVSREKKERFSLILESASTNQTSMYLCASRDTRYTEAFFGQGTRLTVV.

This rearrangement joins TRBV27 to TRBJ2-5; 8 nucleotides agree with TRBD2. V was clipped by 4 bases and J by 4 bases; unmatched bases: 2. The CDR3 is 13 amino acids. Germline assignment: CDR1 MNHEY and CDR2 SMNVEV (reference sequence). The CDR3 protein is CASSWSGGETQYF. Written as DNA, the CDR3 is TGTGCCAGCAGTTGGAGCGGGGGAGAGACCCAGTACTTC.

This chain's CDR3 is CASSWGRGDGEKLFF. The DNA of the CDR3 is TGCGCCAGCAGCTGGGGGAGGGGAGACGGAGAAAAACTGTTTTTT. The chain combines TRBV5-1 with TRBJ1-4; a possible D gene is TRBD1 (5 bases). Germline assignment: CDR1 SGHRS and CDR2 YFSETQ. The CDR3 has 15 amino acids. The ends were cut back, 3 bases at V and 8 bases at J, with 17 bases in the middle.

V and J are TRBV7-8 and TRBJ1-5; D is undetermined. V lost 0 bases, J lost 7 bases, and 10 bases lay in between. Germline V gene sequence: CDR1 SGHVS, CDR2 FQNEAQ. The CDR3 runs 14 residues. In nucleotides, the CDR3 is TGTGCCAGCAGCTTAGCGGAACGGCGGCAGCCCCAGCATTTT. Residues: CASSLAERRQPQHF.

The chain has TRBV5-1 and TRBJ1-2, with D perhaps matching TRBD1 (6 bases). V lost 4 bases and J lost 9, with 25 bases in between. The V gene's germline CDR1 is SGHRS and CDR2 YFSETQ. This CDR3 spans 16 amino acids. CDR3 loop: CASSPGGAGEDFRYTF. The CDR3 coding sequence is TGCGCCAGCAGCCCCGGAGGGGCAGGGGAGGATTTCCGCTACACCTTC.

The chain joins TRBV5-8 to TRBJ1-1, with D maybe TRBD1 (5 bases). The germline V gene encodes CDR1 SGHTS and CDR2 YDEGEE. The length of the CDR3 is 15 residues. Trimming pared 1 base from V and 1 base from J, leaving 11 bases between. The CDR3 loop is CASSLWKGRNTEAFF. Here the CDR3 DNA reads TGTGCCAGCAGCTTGTGGAAGGGGAGGAACACTGAAGCTTTCTTT.

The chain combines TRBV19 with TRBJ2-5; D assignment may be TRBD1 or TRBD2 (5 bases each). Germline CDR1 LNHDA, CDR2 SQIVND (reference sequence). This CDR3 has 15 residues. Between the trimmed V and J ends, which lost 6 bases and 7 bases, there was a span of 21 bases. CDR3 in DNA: TGTGCCAGTAGCGTAAAGACAGAGGGTTTGGTGACCCAGTACTTC. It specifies CASSVKTEGLVTQYF.